These 11 T cell receptor beta chains were sequenced from one sample in a study of cytomegalovirus exposure and HLA in healthy donors. Primers: 60 Vbeta forward and 13 Jbeta reverse. Using immunoSEQ multiplex PCR, the repertoire was profiled, and TCRdb retains in-frame clones only, with some absent. The repertoire holds about 50,000 clones, with about 78% as singletons. Sequences were obtained from PBMCs. These receptors came from a man younger than 40 in good health and CMV-seropositive.

The chain recombines TRBV2 with TRBJ2-2; maybe TRBD2 (6 bases). From germline, CDR1 is SNHLY and CDR2 FYNNEI. The ends were cut back, 1 base at V and 6 bases at J, with 9 bases in the middle. This CDR3 comprises 14 residues. CDR3 DNA: TGTGCCAGCAGTGAAGTCGGGGGACCCGGGGAGCTGTTTTTT. Protein sequence: CASSEVGGPGELFF.

V is TRBV6-6 and J is TRBJ1-4; the D is unclear. This CDR3 is built from 16 residues. Germline assignment: CDR1 MNHNY and CDR2 SVGAGI (reference sequence). V lost 0 bases and J 3 bases, leaving 11 bases between the germline ends. CDR3 in DNA: TGTGCCAGCAGTTACTCGGCGGGTCTATCTAATGAAAAACTGTTTTTT. This gives the protein CASSYSAGLSNEKLFF.

J is TRBJ2-7 and V is TRBV18, with 9 positions matching TRBD1. The CDR3 contains 13 residues. CDR1 and CDR2 from the germline V gene are KGHSH and LQKENI. V gave up 1 base and J gave up 7 bases; unmatched junction bases: 2. This chain's CDR3 is CASSPLDRGEQYF. The CDR3 DNA reads TGTGCCAGCTCACCACTGGACAGGGGAGAGCAGTACTTC. Full variable domain (rest looked up from reference TRBV18 and TRBJ2-7): NAGVMQNPRHLVRRRGQEARLRCSPMKGHSHVYWYRQLPEEGLKFMVYLQKENIIDESGMPKERFSAEFPKEGPSILRIQQVVRGDSAAYFCASSPLDRGEQYFGPGTRLTVT.

J is TRBJ2-5 and V is TRBV29-1, with TRBD2 identical over 10 bases. CDR1 SQVTM and CDR2 ANQGSEA come from the germline V gene. After removal of 6 bases from V and 6 bases from J, the junction contained 10 bases not matched to a gene. This CDR3 contains 14 residues. This chain's CDR3 is CSVPTSGATQTQYF. CDR3 sequence (DNA): TGCAGCGTCCCAACTAGCGGGGCTACCCAGACCCAGTACTTC.

The chain carries TRBV7-9 and TRBJ1-4; no clear D. Trimming stripped 3 bases from V and 5 bases from J, with 10 bases between. Germline CDR1 is SEHNR and CDR2 is FQNEAQ (reference sequence). CDR3 length: 14 residues. CDR3 DNA sequence: TGTGCCAGCAGCTTCTTTAGCGAGAATGAAAAACTGTTTTTT. It yields the protein CASSFFSENEKLFF.

The chain combines TRBV5-6 with TRBJ1-4; 10 bases fit TRBD1. J was trimmed by 3 bases and V by 4 bases; bases with no gene match: 9. The CDR3 contains 17 residues. Germline V gene data show CDR1 as SGHDT and CDR2 as YYEEEE. CDR3 coding DNA: TGTGCCAGCAGCGCAACAGACAGGGGGCTGGCTAATGAAAAACTGTTTTTT. It is translated as CASSATDRGLANEKLFF.

The chain is built from TRBV7-5 and TRBJ1-1; no check of the table's D call, TRBD1, against the DNA was made. TRBV7-5 is described as a pseudogene. This CDR3 is 17 amino acids long. The CDR3 region is CVRSLPGRGLFGSEAFF. The CDR3 DNA is TGTGTCAGAAGCTTACCGGGCAGGGGGCTATTTGGGTCTGAAGCTTTCTTT.

The chain joins TRBV25-1 to TRBJ2-3, with no clear D. V was shortened by 3 bases and J by 3 bases, with 10 bases between the two germline ends. The CDR3 has 14 amino acids. Looked up from germline, CDR1 is MGHDK and CDR2 is SYGVNS. The CDR3 coding sequence is TGTGCCAGCAGTGACTACTTGCCTACAGATACGCAGTATTTT. The encoded protein is CASSDYLPTDTQYF.

The chain uses TRBV9 and TRBJ1-6; TRBD1 is a possible D gene (5 bases). Germline assignment: CDR1 SGDLS and CDR2 YYNGEE. The length of the CDR3 is 15 residues. Trimming left V 0 bases short and J 9 bases short, with 13 bases between. The CDR3 protein is CASSVVNGGSSPLHF. CDR3 sequence (DNA): TGTGCCAGCAGCGTAGTAAATGGGGGGAGTTCACCCCTCCACTTT.

This clone has a single count. The chain employs TRBV11-2 and TRBJ2-1, with 7 bases identical to TRBD2. V shed 3 bases and J 0 bases; nucleotides not matched to a gene: 2. Germline-derived CDR1 and CDR2 are SGHAT and FQNNGV. This CDR3 is 15 amino acids long. CDR3 amino acids: CASSLSGASYNEQFF. The CDR3 bases are TGTGCCAGCAGCTTGAGCGGGGCCTCCTACAATGAGCAGTTCTTC. Full variable domain (rest looked up from reference TRBV11-2 and TRBJ2-1): EAGVAQSPRYKIIEKRQSVAFWCNPISGHATLYWYQQILGQGPKLLIQFQNNGVVDDSQLPKDRFSAERLKGVDSTLKIQPAKLEDSAVYLCASSLSGASYNEQFFGPGTRLTVL.

The chain recombines TRBV7-9 with TRBJ2-7, with D possibly matching TRBD1 (5 bases). The CDR3 has 14 amino acids. The germline gives CDR1 SEHNR, CDR2 FQNEAQ (reference sequence). The germline V and J ends were trimmed by 6 bases and 3 bases, with 15 bases remaining between them. CDR3 residues: CASSLDSSIYEQYF. The CDR3 coding sequence is TGTGCCAGCAGTCTTGACAGTTCAATCTACGAGCAGTACTTC.